The 31 T cell receptor beta chains in this list originate from one sample, sequenced in a study of immune heterogeneity within non-small cell lung tumors. Multiplex PCR amplified the TCR beta CDR3 region. Its first round ran for 10 cycles with 32 V and 13 J primers. A single record per CDR3 protein comes from TCRdb applying MiXCR to the multiplex PCR reads. The sample carries some 21,000 distinct CDR3 sequences, less than 35% recorded once. Genomic DNA from bulk tumor acted as the template, and about 550 ng was loaded per sample. Every primary tumor yielded several biopsies, spaced far apart, that were taken during surgery. Those enrolled were patients newly diagnosed with untreated non-small cell lung cancer and undergoing curative surgery. The sample taken for sequencing was lung tumor tissue. The receptors here all came from a man aged 40-50 years with non-small cell lung cancer.

Remarks on this clonotype: This may stem from a read error, because a much larger clone lies one nucleotide away. This rearrangement joins TRBV28 to TRBJ1-2; no clear D gene. The CDR3 extends over 12 amino acids. The germline V gene has CDR1 MDHEN and CDR2 SYDVKM. CDR3 sequence reads: CASNLHTSITFF. The CDR3 coding sequence is TGTGCCAGCAACCTACATACCTCGATCACCTTCTTC.

The chain combines TRBV6-1 with TRBJ2-7, with TRBD2 identical over 14 bases. This CDR3 comprises 16 residues. V shed 6 bases, J shed 6 bases, and the junction held 10 bases outside the gene matches. Germline V gives CDR1 MNHNS, CDR2 SASEGT. The CDR3 spells CASSWATGTSGSEQYF. The CDR3 DNA reads as TGTGCCAGCAGCTGGGCGACCGGGACTAGCGGGAGCGAGCAGTACTTC.

This clonotype was observed at least ten times. This chain links TRBV6-2 or TRBV6-3 with TRBJ2-6; weak D call: TRBD1 (7 bases). In germline, CDR1 is MNHEY, CDR2 SVGEGT. The CDR3 is 19 residues long. V dropped 2 bases and J dropped 0 bases, with 17 bases sitting between them. The CDR3 DNA is TGTGCCAGCAGTTACGTTGCGGGACAGATGCTCTCTGGGGCCAACGTCCTGACTTTC. Amino acids: CASSYVAGQMLSGANVLTF.

This chain links TRBV13 with TRBJ2-7; 12 bases map to TRBD2. This CDR3 is built from 14 residues. Per germline, CDR1 PRHDT and CDR2 FYEKMQ (reference sequence). Trimming removed 4 bases from V and 7 bases from J; junction bases left unmatched: 5. The CDR3, as DNA: TGTGCCAGCAGCTCAAGACTAGCGGGAGATGAGCAGTACTTC. Translating it yields CASSSRLAGDEQYF.

In its sample, this clonotype is medium-sized (0.01 to 0.1%). This rearrangement joins TRBV19 to TRBJ2-1, with 8 bases that match TRBD1. CDR3 size: 17 residues. Germline CDR1 and CDR2: LNHDA and SQIVND (reference sequence). With 4 bases clipped from V and 7 bases from J, the junction kept 15 bases outside the gene matches. The CDR3: CASSTKQGVQSRNEQFF. For the CDR3, the DNA is TGTGCCAGTAGTACCAAACAGGGGGTTCAGTCGAGGAATGAGCAGTTCTTC.

Comments on this clonotype: At one boundary the junction diverges from the germline segment, which might be a read error. The rearrangement links TRBV5-6 to TRBJ1-3; the D is unclear. From germline, CDR1 is SGHDT and CDR2 YYEEEE. The CDR3 is 16 amino acids. CDR3 DNA sequence: TGTGACAGCAGCCGGAAAACTGCTTTCTCTGGAAACACCATATATTTT. Amino acids: CDSSRKTAFSGNTIYF. Full variable domain (outside the CDR3, taken from reference TRBV5-6 and TRBJ1-3): DAGVTQSPTHLIKTRGQQVTLRCSPKSGHDTVSWYQQALGQGPQFIFQYYEEEERQRGNFPDRFSGHQFPNYSSELNVNALLLGDSALYLCDSSRKTAFSGNTIYFGEGSWLTVV.

About this clonotype: A much larger clonotype is one base distant, so this may be a read error. The chain links TRBV11-3 to TRBJ2-7; D may correspond to TRBD1 or TRBD2 (5 bases each). In germline, CDR1 is SGHNT, CDR2 YENEEA. The CDR3 length is 14 residues. The CDR3 is CASSLRDGSYEHYF. CDR3 DNA: TGTGCCAGCAGCTTGAGGGACGGCTCCTACGAGCATTACTTC. The whole variable domain, remainder taken from reference TRBV11-3 and TRBJ2-7, is EAGVVQSPRYKIIEKKQPVAFWCNPISGHNTLYWYLQNLGQGPELLIRYENEEAVDDSQLPKDRFSAERLKGVDSTLKIQPAELGDSAVYLCASSLRDGSYEHYFGPGTRLTVT.

The chain employs TRBV27 and TRBJ2-1; D remains ambiguous. Trimming took 7 bases from V and 7 from J, leaving 14 bases between them. Germline CDR1 reads MNHEY; CDR2 reads SMNVEV (reference sequence). CDR3 size: 13 residues. The chain's CDR3 is CASMMDIQNEQFF. In DNA form, the CDR3 reads TGTGCCAGCATGATGGATATCCAAAATGAGCAGTTCTTC.

V and J are TRBV7-9 and TRBJ2-2; 7 positions match TRBD2. The V and J ends lost 2 bases and 6 bases, in that order; junction bases with no gene match: 9. This CDR3 region has 16 residues. The V gene's germline CDR1 is SEHNR and CDR2 FQNEAQ (reference sequence). CDR3 protein: CASSLTSGIFPGELFF. CDR3 DNA: TGTGCCAGCAGCTTAACGAGCGGGATTTTTCCCGGGGAGCTGTTTTTT.

This clonotype was recorded once. J is TRBJ1-2 and V is TRBV28, with 10 bases aligning to TRBD1. The CDR3 extends over 12 amino acids. Trimming at V came to 6 bases and at J to 9 bases, leaving 4 bases not matched to a gene. Germline V CDR1 and CDR2: MDHEN, SYDVKM. The CDR3 region is CASSKGQGCYTF. DNA of the CDR3: TGTGCCAGCAGCAAGGGACAGGGGTGCTACACCTTC.

This clonotype was picked up many times. This chain links TRBV10-3 with TRBJ1-5; perhaps TRBD1 as D (6 bases). This CDR3 is 14 amino acids long. CDR1 is ENHRY and CDR2 is SYGVKD in the germline V gene. V was pared by 4 bases and J by 1 base, with 8 bases between. This CDR3 is CAISVQGSNQPQHF. In DNA form, the CDR3 reads TGTGCCATCAGTGTACAGGGAAGCAATCAGCCCCAGCATTTT.

This clonotype came up a few times. V gene TRBV5-5 combines with J gene TRBJ1-6; D uncertain. This CDR3 region has 15 residues. Germline V lookup: CDR1 SGHKS, CDR2 YYEKEE (reference sequence). Between the trimmed V and J ends, which lost 2 bases and 7 bases, there was a span of 13 bases. CDR3 residues: CASSLSSTQNSPLHF. The CDR3 DNA reads as TGTGCCAGCAGCTTATCGTCGACACAGAATTCACCCCTCCACTTT. Full variable domain (rest looked up from reference TRBV5-5 and TRBJ1-6): DAGVTQSPTHLIKTRGQQVTLRCSPISGHKSVSWYQQVLGQGPQFIFQYYEKEERGRGNFPDRFSARQFPNYSSELNVNALLLGDSALYLCASSLSSTQNSPLHFGNGTRLTVT.

In regard to this clonotype: This may come from a read error, since a much larger clone is one base off. This chain links TRBV10-1 with TRBJ2-7; D may be TRBD2 (5 bases). The V gene's germline CDR1 is WNHNN and CDR2 SYGVQD (reference sequence). This CDR3 comprises 13 residues. The CDR3 region is CANSEGGSYEQYF. The DNA for the CDR3 is TGCGCCAACAGTGAAGGAGGATCCTACGAGCAGTACTTC.

This clonotype was picked up a small number of times. CDR3 sequence reads: CASRGGTAYGYTF. CDR3 sequence (DNA): TGTGCCAGCAGGGGGGGGACAGCTTATGGCTACACCTTC. The chain uses TRBV27 and TRBJ1-2; 7 bases fit TRBD1. Per the germline V gene, CDR1 is MNHEY and CDR2 is SMNVEV (reference sequence). There are 13 residues in the CDR3. V lost 6 bases to trimming and J lost 5 bases; unmatched junction nucleotides: 6.

This clonotype was detected ten times or more. The chain recombines TRBV2 with TRBJ2-7; D is undetermined. In germline, CDR1 is SNHLY, CDR2 FYNNEI. Between the trimmed V and J ends, which lost 7 bases and 1 base, there was a span of 5 bases. The CDR3 length is 11 residues. CDR3 sequence reads: CASTLSYEQYF. CDR3 DNA: TGTGCCAGCACCCTTTCCTACGAGCAGTACTTC.

This clonotype appeared once. The chain links TRBV5-5 to TRBJ2-5; D possibly corresponds to TRBD1 (6 bases). There are 14 residues in the CDR3. Germline V lookup: CDR1 SGHKS, CDR2 YYEKEE (reference sequence). Deletions cut 1 base from V and 1 base from J, with 8 bases between. The CDR3 region has the DNA TGTGCCAGCAGCTTGACAGGGCCCCAAGAGACCCAGTACTTC. Protein product: CASSLTGPQETQYF. The complete variable domain, with remaining parts taken from reference TRBV5-5 and TRBJ2-5, reads DAGVTQSPTHLIKTRGQQVTLRCSPISGHKSVSWYQQVLGQGPQFIFQYYEKEERGRGNFPDRFSARQFPNYSSELNVNALLLGDSALYLCASSLTGPQETQYFGPGTRLLVL.

This clonotype was seen at least ten times. The V and J genes are TRBV15 and TRBJ2-7, with 9 nucleotides matching TRBD2. CDR3 length: 15 amino acids. Germline V lookup: CDR1 LNHNV, CDR2 YYDKDF (reference sequence). After removal of 3 bases from V and 3 bases from J, the junction contained 6 bases not matched to a gene. The CDR3, as DNA: TGTGCCACCAGCAGGGAAGCGGGGGGCGGCTACGAGCAGTACTTC. Translation gives CATSREAGGGYEQYF.

As for this clonotype: This could be a read error, since a much larger clone is one nucleotide away. The V call is TRBV7-2, the J call TRBJ1-3, with D hard to call. Germline assignment: CDR1 SGHTA and CDR2 FQGNSA. This CDR3 comprises 13 residues. The CDR3 DNA is TGTGCCAGCGGCTTTTCAGCCGGAAACACCATATATTTT. This translates into CASGFSAGNTIYF.

The chain employs TRBV7-3 and TRBJ2-7; D gene uncertain. The CDR3 has 13 amino acids. Per the germline V gene, CDR1 is SGHTA and CDR2 is FQGTGA. Deletions cut 5 bases from V and 4 bases from J, with 12 bases between. As DNA, the CDR3 is TGTGCCAGCAGCAAAGGACCAAATTACGAGCAGTACTTC. It yields the protein CASSKGPNYEQYF.

A note on this clonotype: A much larger clone is a single base away; this may be a read error. The rearrangement joins TRBV11-2 to TRBJ2-1, with TRBD2 matching over 10 bases. CDR3 length: 15 amino acids. Per the germline V gene, CDR1 is SGHAT and CDR2 is FQNNGV. The CDR3 DNA sequence: TGTGCCACCAGCTTACTTCCTAGCGGGAGTGATGAGCAGTTCTTC. Its translation is CATSLLPSGSDEQFF.

The V call is TRBV12-3 or TRBV12-4, the J call TRBJ2-1, with 11 positions matching TRBD2. The CDR3 is 16 amino acids. The J segment lost 1 base and the V segment lost 5 bases, leaving 4 bases of the junction unmatched. The CDR3 DNA sequence: TGTGCCAGCAGTGGACTAGCGGGTGTTTCCTACAATGAGCAGTTCTTC. This encodes CASSGLAGVSYNEQFF.

The chain carries TRBV5-6 and TRBJ1-1; D call uncertain. The CDR3 contains 12 residues. CDR1 is SGHDT and CDR2 is YYEEEE in the germline V gene. The V end lost 4 bases, the J end lost 7 bases, and 11 bases lay between the germline ends. The CDR3, as DNA: TGTGCCAGCAGCGGTAACGGGATTGAAGCTTTCTTT. Translation: CASSGNGIEAFF.

The chain uses TRBV20-1 and TRBJ1-2; D is unresolved. The V and J ends lost 0 bases and 8 bases respectively, with 16 bases between them. This CDR3 comprises 14 residues. Looked up from germline, CDR1 is DFQATT and CDR2 is SNEGSKA (reference sequence). CDR3 protein: CSARDPIAFRGYTF. As DNA, the CDR3 is TGCAGTGCTAGAGATCCCATCGCTTTCCGGGGCTACACCTTC.

Turning to this clonotype: A much larger clone lies one base from this, so it may be a read error. This chain joins TRBV7-2 and TRBJ2-7, with TRBD2 identical over 7 bases. Germline-derived CDR1 and CDR2 are SGHTA and FQGNSA. The CDR3 totals 13 residues. Trimming cost V 3 bases and J 9 bases; bases outside gene matches: 8. CDR3 protein: CASSFRTSRVQYF. The DNA of the CDR3 is TGTGCCAGCAGCTTCCGGACTAGTCGCGTGCAGTACTTC.

Comments on this clonotype: A much larger clone lies a single base off, so this may be a read error. This chain links TRBV10-3 with TRBJ2-3; D remains unclear. Germline V gene sequence: CDR1 ENHRY, CDR2 SYGVKD. V lost 4 bases, J lost 1 base, and 3 bases lay in between. The length of the CDR3 is 12 residues. CDR3 sequence reads: CAISACTDTQYF. CDR3 coding DNA: TGTGCCATCAGTGCGTGCACAGATACGCAGTATTTT.

The chain is built from TRBV11-3 and TRBJ1-3; 7 nucleotides match TRBD1. CDR3 size: 19 residues. Per germline, CDR1 SGHNT and CDR2 YENEEA. V lost 2 bases and J lost 0; bases outside the gene matches: 13. The CDR3 sequence: CASSLSRSSGQTSGNTIYF. The CDR3 bases are TGTGCCAGCAGCTTATCTCGGTCTTCGGGACAGACCTCTGGAAACACCATATATTTT.

In its sample, this clonotype was seen a few times. The J gene is TRBJ2-7, the V gene TRBV3-1, with D possibly TRBD2 on 5 matching bases. Looked up from germline, CDR1 is LGHDT and CDR2 is YNNKEL (reference sequence). The V and J ends lost 4 bases and 0 bases respectively, with 7 bases between them. The CDR3 is 13 residues long. CDR3: CASSLRGSYEQYF. The DNA of the CDR3 is TGTGCCAGCAGCCTTCGGGGCTCCTACGAGCAGTACTTC.

The V call is TRBV12-3 or TRBV12-4, the J call TRBJ1-3; no definite D call. The CDR3 consists of 13 residues. V lost 1 base and J 2 bases, leaving 3 bases between the germline ends. In DNA, the CDR3 is TGTGCCAGCAGTTTAGGTCCTGGAAACACCATATATTTT. Its protein is CASSLGPGNTIYF.

This sequence joins TRBV5-1 and TRBJ2-3, with 9 bases identical to TRBD2. The trim removed 1 base at V and 1 base at J, leaving 7 bases unmatched. This CDR3 has 17 amino acids. In germline, CDR1 is SGHRS, CDR2 YFSETQ. CDR3 in amino acids: CASSLTAGGLGTDTQYF. The CDR3 DNA follows: TGCGCCAGCAGCTTGACCGCGGGAGGGCTTGGCACAGATACGCAGTATTTT.

The rearrangement joins TRBV20-1 to TRBJ2-2; no clear D gene. Germline values: CDR1 DFQATT, CDR2 SNEGSKA (reference sequence). The CDR3 runs 15 residues. The V and J ends lost 5 bases and 4 bases respectively, with 17 bases between them. The CDR3 DNA sequence: TGCAGTGCTCTCTCCGCTGGCTTGTCCACCGGGGAGCTGTTTTTT. Protein product: CSALSAGLSTGELFF.

This clonotype showed up just a few times. The chain couples TRBV18 to TRBJ2-7; 9 bases are a match to TRBD1. Germline V gene sequence: CDR1 KGHSH, CDR2 LQKENI. This CDR3 contains 17 residues. After removal of 3 bases from V and 1 base from J, the junction contained 10 bases not matched to a gene. The DNA for the CDR3 is TGTGCCAGCTCACCCCGGGACAGGGTGGCGAGATCCTACGAGCAGTACTTC. Its protein product is CASSPRDRVARSYEQYF.